This entry lists 19 T cell receptor beta chains sequenced from one sample in a study of cytomegalovirus exposure and HLA in healthy donors. The primer mix had 60 Vbeta and 13 Jbeta primers. Sequenced by immunoSEQ multiplex PCR; TCRdb stores in-frame clones only, minus some. Here the sample table reports some 130,000 clones. The material sequenced was PBMCs. These receptors were collected from a woman between 40 and 50 years old in good health and CMV-seronegative.

The V call is TRBV6-6, the J call TRBJ1-1; 9 bases align to TRBD1. Germline CDR1 and CDR2: MNHNY and SVGAGI (reference sequence). CDR3 length equals 15 residues. V shed 6 bases, J shed 4 bases, and the junction held 9 bases outside the gene matches. As DNA, the CDR3 is TGTGCCAGCAGACTTGGGACAGGGTTTAGCACTGAAGCTTTCTTT. This sequence encodes CASRLGTGFSTEAFF.

This chain connects TRBV27 to TRBJ2-5; 7 nucleotides align to TRBD2. The V and J ends lost 1 base and 2 bases, in that order; junction bases with no gene match: 4. Germline CDR1 is MNHEY and CDR2 is SMNVEV (reference sequence). The CDR3 loop spans 15 amino acids. The CDR3 nucleotides are TGTGCCAGCAGTTTATTAGGGCGGGAGCAAGAGACCCAGTACTTC. It yields the protein CASSLLGREQETQYF.

The chain couples TRBV4-2 to TRBJ2-7; D is undetermined. The CDR3 totals 15 residues. V dropped 0 bases and J dropped 0 bases, with 9 bases sitting between them. In germline, CDR1 is LGHNA, CDR2 YNFKEQ. DNA of the CDR3: TGTGCCAGCAGCCAAGAAGTTCCACTCTCCTACGAGCAGTACTTC. This gives the protein CASSQEVPLSYEQYF.

This chain connects TRBV18 to TRBJ2-5; D is ambiguous. Per the germline V gene, CDR1 is KGHSH and CDR2 is LQKENI. The CDR3 is 11 amino acids. The ends were cut back, 8 bases at V and 3 bases at J, with 7 bases in the middle. This chain's CDR3 is CASTYEETQYF. The DNA for the CDR3 is TGTGCCAGCACCTATGAAGAGACCCAGTACTTC.

V usage is TRBV7-9 and J usage is TRBJ1-2; D is unclear. The CDR3 has 13 amino acids. Trimming removed 5 bases at V and 0 bases at J, with 7 bases between. Germline lookup yields CDR1 SEHNR and CDR2 FQNEAQ (reference sequence). The CDR3 spells CASSPGANYGYTF. The CDR3 coding sequence is TGTGCCAGCAGCCCTGGAGCTAACTATGGCTACACCTTC.

This sequence joins TRBV27 and TRBJ2-2, with D perhaps matching TRBD1 (5 bases). V was trimmed by 6 bases and J by 7 bases, leaving 15 bases between them. CDR3 length: 14 residues. Germline lookup yields CDR1 MNHEY and CDR2 SMNVEV (reference sequence). CDR3 in amino acids: CASRIRQGIGELFF. The DNA of the CDR3 is TGTGCCAGCAGGATCCGCCAGGGAATCGGGGAGCTGTTTTTT.

This chain joins TRBV7-8 and TRBJ2-1, with 11 nucleotides matching TRBD1. In germline, CDR1 is SGHVS, CDR2 FQNEAQ. CDR3 length equals 15 residues. V was clipped by 8 bases and J by 11 bases; unmatched bases: 14. In DNA form, the CDR3 reads TGTGCCAGCCACGCCGGGACAGGGGGGCCAATTAAGCAGTTCTTC. As protein: CASHAGTGGPIKQFF.

This sequence joins TRBV5-4 and TRBJ2-3, with TRBD2 matching over 8 bases. Germline loops: CDR1 SGHNT, CDR2 YYREEE (reference sequence). The CDR3 sequence is 13 residues long. V lost 7 bases, J lost 2 bases, and 3 bases stayed unmatched. The CDR3 DNA sequence: TGTGCCAGCGGAGCGGGGGCCACAGATACGCAGTATTTT. Encoded protein: CASGAGATDTQYF.

The chain is built from TRBV28 and TRBJ2-5; D possibly corresponds to TRBD2 (5 bases). V was trimmed by 6 bases and J by 9 bases, leaving 14 bases between them. The CDR3 has 12 residues. Looked up from germline, CDR1 is MDHEN and CDR2 is SYDVKM. The CDR3 protein is CASRGNGVSQYF. For the CDR3, the DNA is TGTGCCAGCAGGGGGAACGGGGTGTCCCAGTACTTC.

The chain has TRBV7-8 and TRBJ2-6; possible D gene TRBD2, 7 bases. Germline V gives CDR1 SGHVS, CDR2 FQNEAQ. The CDR3 sequence is 16 residues long. Trimming cost V 6 bases and J 2 bases, with 14 bases left between them. CDR3 amino acids: CASREGGGTGANVLTF. The CDR3 DNA reads TGTGCCAGCAGAGAGGGGGGAGGGACTGGGGCCAACGTCCTGACTTTC.

J is TRBJ2-7 and V is TRBV5-1, with 8 nucleotides matching TRBD2. CDR3 length: 14 residues. The V segment lost 4 bases and the J segment 2 bases; nucleotides outside the gene matches: 5. The germline V gene encodes CDR1 SGHRS and CDR2 YFSETQ. CDR3 sequence: CASSPTGGAYEQYV. DNA of the CDR3: TGCGCCAGCAGCCCGACGGGGGGGGCCTACGAGCAGTACGTC.

The chain joins TRBV28 to TRBJ2-7; tentative D call: TRBD1 (6 bases). V was cut by 2 bases and J by 3 bases, with 11 bases left in between. The CDR3 consists of 14 residues. Germline V gene lookup returns CDR1 MDHEN and CDR2 SYDVKM. The CDR3 DNA follows: TGTGCCAGCAGTTTAGGGACATATTACTACGAGCAGTACTTC. Protein: CASSLGTYYYEQYF. The whole variable domain, remainder taken from reference TRBV28 and TRBJ2-7, is DVKVTQSSRYLVKRTGEKVFLECVQDMDHENMFWYRQDPGLGLRLIYFSYDVKMKEKGDIPEGYSVSREKKERFSLILESASTNQTSMYLCASSLGTYYYEQYFGPGTRLTVT.

In DNA form, the CDR3 reads TGTGCCAGCTCACCACCGGCAGGTGTGAACACTGAAGCTTTCTTT. As protein: CASSPPAGVNTEAFF. The chain is built from TRBV18 and TRBJ1-1, with no clear D. This CDR3 is 15 amino acids long. V gave up 0 bases and J gave up 0 bases, with 8 bases separating them. Germline V CDR1 and CDR2: KGHSH, LQKENI.

The V and J genes are TRBV10-3 and TRBJ1-2; 7 bases align to TRBD1. V was clipped by 8 bases and J by 5 bases; unmatched bases: 14. This CDR3 has 15 residues. Germline CDR1 is ENHRY and CDR2 is SYGVKD. The CDR3, as DNA: TGTGCCATCTATGCTGGAGGGACAGAAACTTATGGCTACACCTTC. Translation: CAIYAGGTETYGYTF.

The rearrangement links TRBV6-5 to TRBJ1-1; a weak D match, TRBD1 (6 bases). The CDR3 is 14 residues long. V was clipped by 5 bases and J by 4 bases, with 14 bases between them. The germline V gene encodes CDR1 MNHEY and CDR2 SVGAGI. CDR3 loop: CASSEWGLSTEAFF. The CDR3 DNA reads as TGTGCCAGCAGTGAATGGGGGCTGAGCACTGAAGCTTTCTTT.

The chain uses TRBV7-2 and TRBJ1-3; 7 bases are shared with TRBD1. This CDR3 spans 15 amino acids. V was clipped by 2 bases and J by 1 base; unmatched bases: 2. The germline CDR1 and CDR2 sequences are SGHTA and FQGNSA. In DNA form, the CDR3 reads TGTGCCAGCAGCTTATCCAGGGGGTCTGGAAACACCATATATTTT. Its translation is CASSLSRGSGNTIYF. The full variable domain, in which reference TRBV7-2 and TRBJ1-3 provide the parts outside the CDR3, is GAGVSQSPSNKVTEKGKDVELRCDPISGHTALYWYRQSLGQGLEFLIYFQGNSAPDKSGLPSDRFSAERTGGSVSTLTIQRTQQEDSAVYLCASSLSRGSGNTIYFGEGSWLTVV.

The gene calls are TRBV5-1 and TRBJ2-5; TRBD2 aligns across 8 bases. V lost 4 bases and J lost 5; bases outside the gene matches: 4. There are 13 residues in the CDR3. Germline CDR1 is SGHRS and CDR2 is YFSETQ. The CDR3: CASSESGGETQYF. CDR3 sequence (DNA): TGCGCCAGCAGCGAGAGCGGGGGTGAGACCCAGTACTTC.

The genes are TRBV5-6 and TRBJ2-5; 9 bases align to TRBD2. Germline CDR1 reads SGHDT; CDR2 reads YYEEEE. CDR3 length equals 16 residues. With V trimmed by 0 bases and J by 6 bases, 9 bases remained unmatched. The CDR3 bases are TGTGCCAGCAGCTTGGGCGGGGGGGCCGAGTTGAAGACCCAGTACTTC. Residues: CASSLGGGAELKTQYF.

The rearrangement uses TRBV6-1 and TRBJ2-5; the match to TRBD1 covers 11 bases. Per germline, CDR1 MNHNS and CDR2 SASEGT. After removal of 4 bases from V and 5 bases from J, the junction contained 9 bases not matched to a gene. The CDR3 totals 16 residues. This CDR3 reads CASSGRTGGVGETQYF. The CDR3, as DNA: TGTGCCAGCAGTGGGAGGACAGGGGGCGTAGGGGAGACCCAGTACTTC.